Listed below are T cell receptor beta chains from one sample, sequenced in a study of CD8+ T cells in alopecia areata. Produced via immunoSEQ multiplex PCR; TCRdb's table is partial and in-frame only. The top ten hold more than 10% of the sample, which has some 120,000 clones, roughly 50% seen once. Sequenced here: CD8+ T cells sorted from blood, sampled at week 24, from a patient treated with tofacitinib. These TCRs come from a human donor with alopecia areata. CDR3s include the opening cysteine and the closing phenylalanine or tryptophan. D genes are given only for firm matches. Only some rows state a clone size, as once, few, many or a class for expanded clones.

D gene	CDR3 length	V gene	clone size	J gene	CDR3 protein	CDR3 DNA
-	14	TRBV4-1	-	TRBJ2-1	CASSQRGTYNEQFF	TGCGCCAGCAGCCAGAGAGGGACCTACAATGAGCAGTTCTTC
-	17	TRBV9	-	TRBJ1-2	CASSVETTPGAPYGYTF	TGTGCCAGCAGCGTAGAAACCACCCCAGGGGCCCCCTATGGCTACACCTTC
-	14	TRBV4-1	-	TRBJ2-2	CASSQRLNTGELFF	TGCGCCAGCAGCCAACGGTTGAACACCGGGGAGCTGTTTTTT
-	14	TRBV7-8	-	TRBJ2-2	CASSPFSGAGELFF	TGTGCCAGCAGCCCGTTTTCTGGGGCCGGGGAGCTGTTTTTT
TRBD1	11	TRBV19	few	TRBJ2-5	CASSIGQAMNF	TGTGCCAGTAGTATCGGACAGGCCATGAACTTC
-	13	TRBV5-6	-	TRBJ1-1	CASSFYSDTEAFF	TGTGCCAGCAGCTTTTATTCGGACACTGAAGCTTTCTTT
-	16	TRBV4-1	-	TRBJ2-7	CASSQDLLGFGYEQYF	TGCGCCAGCAGCCAAGATCTTCTGGGGTTTGGGTACGAGCAGTACTTC
-	13	TRBV6-1	-	TRBJ1-2	CASSEEEYYGYTF	TGTGCCAGCAGTGAAGAGGAGTACTATGGCTACACCTTC
-	13	TRBV27	-	TRBJ1-1	CASSSQVSTEAFF	TGTGCCAGCAGTTCACAGGTCTCCACTGAAGCTTTCTTT
-	14	TRBV5-6	few	TRBJ1-2	CASTLQEENYGYTF	TGTGCCAGCACCCTGCAGGAAGAAAACTATGGCTACACCTTC
-	13	TRBV13	-	TRBJ2-1	CASSLGRDNEQFF	TGTGCCAGCAGCTTAGGCCGGGACAATGAGCAGTTCTTC
TRBD1	16	TRBV14	-	TRBJ2-7	CASSQAPRTGWFEQYF	TGTGCCAGCAGCCAAGCTCCACGGACAGGATGGTTCGAGCAGTACTTC
TRBD2	14	TRBV7-6	-	TRBJ2-7	CASSPGTNSYEQYF	TGTGCCAGCAGCCCGGGGACTAACTCCTACGAGCAGTACTTC
TRBD2	13	TRBV29-1	-	TRBJ2-7	CSIARGGAAEQYF	TGCAGCATCGCCCGGGGAGGGGCTGCCGAGCAGTACTTC
-	14	TRBV6-6	-	TRBJ1-5	CASSYGGENQPQHF	TGTGCCAGCAGTTATGGGGGGGAGAATCAGCCCCAGCATTTT
-	15	TRBV7-9	-	TRBJ1-5	CASSHNGPQGQPQHF	TGTGCCAGCAGCCATAACGGGCCCCAAGGGCAGCCCCAGCATTTT
TRBD1	18	TRBV5-6	-	TRBJ1-5	CASSSWADRSYSNQPQHF	TGTGCCAGCAGCTCCTGGGCGGACAGGTCATATAGCAATCAGCCCCAGCATTTT
-	13	TRBV13	-	TRBJ2-7	CASSFNTLWEQYF	TGTGCCAGCAGCTTTAACACCCTTTGGGAGCAGTACTTC
TRBD1	14	TRBV30	-	TRBJ1-5	CAWCSGQGDQPQHF	TGTGCCTGGTGCTCGGGACAGGGCGATCAGCCCCAGCATTTT
-	15	TRBV13	-	TRBJ1-2	CASSLGRQGSRGYTF	TGTGCCAGCAGCTTAGGCAGGCAGGGAAGTCGCGGCTACACCTTC
TRBD2	17	TRBV7-3	-	TRBJ2-3	CASSLTPLSGEADTQYF	TGTGCCAGCAGCTTAACCCCGTTAAGCGGGGAGGCAGATACGCAGTATTTT
TRBD1	12	TRBV6-5	few	TRBJ1-2	CASTDRGHGYTF	TGTGCCAGCACTGACAGGGGGCATGGCTACACCTTC
-	11	TRBV30	-	TRBJ1-1	CAWSVQGVAFF	TGTGCCTGGAGTGTACAAGGGGTGGCTTTCTTT
-	16	TRBV16	-	TRBJ2-4	CASSQSHRGGGDIQYF	TGTGCCAGCAGCCAATCGCACAGGGGAGGTGGGGACATTCAGTACTTC
-	16	TRBV2	-	TRBJ2-1	CASKGTRSEINNEQFF	TGTGCCAGCAAAGGGACAAGGTCCGAGATTAACAATGAGCAGTTCTTC
TRBD1	14	TRBV5-6	-	TRBJ1-1	CASSLATGVTEAFF	TGTGCCAGCAGCTTGGCCACAGGGGTGACTGAAGCTTTCTTT
-	13	TRBV4-1	few	TRBJ1-1	CASRGMGNTEAFF	TGCGCCAGCAGAGGGATGGGGAACACTGAAGCTTTCTTT
-	14	TRBV7-8	-	TRBJ2-7	CASSLYSNSYEQYF	TGTGCCAGCAGTTTATATTCGAATTCCTACGAGCAGTACTTC
-	16	TRBV6-4	-	TRBJ2-4	CASSLQGKAAKNIQYF	TGTGCCAGCAGTCTACAGGGAAAGGCAGCCAAAAACATTCAGTACTTC
-	15	TRBV30	-	TRBJ1-4	CAWSVLGNSNEKLFF	TGTGCCTGGAGTGTACTGGGTAACTCTAATGAAAAACTGTTTTTT
TRBD1	16	TRBV19	-	TRBJ2-6	CASSVDRRTGANVLTF	TGTGCCAGTAGTGTGGACAGGAGGACTGGGGCCAACGTCCTGACTTTC
-	15	TRBV7-8	-	TRBJ1-5	CASSLEEISNQPQHF	TGTGCCAGCAGCTTAGAGGAGATTAGCAATCAGCCCCAGCATTTT
-	13	TRBV6-5	few	TRBJ1-2	CASSYSVRISYTF	TGTGCCAGCAGTTATTCCGTCCGCATCTCCTACACCTTC
TRBD1	14	TRBV27	-	TRBJ1-2	CASRGTGTNYGYTF	TGTGCCAGCAGGGGGACAGGGACTAACTATGGCTACACCTTC
-	15	TRBV15	few	TRBJ2-7	CATSRDLKGSYEQYF	TGTGCCACCAGCAGAGATCTTAAAGGGTCCTACGAGCAGTACTTC
-	15	TRBV9	-	TRBJ1-2	CASSPWDTEAYGYTF	TGTGCCAGCAGCCCGTGGGACACGGAAGCTTATGGCTACACCTTC
TRBD2	16	TRBV6-1	few	TRBJ2-3	CASSEESGGGTDTQYF	TGTGCCAGCAGTGAAGAAAGCGGGGGGGGTACAGATACGCAGTATTTT
-	16	TRBV27	-	TRBJ2-7	CASSSGGTGVFYEQYF	TGTGCCAGCAGTTCGGGCGGGACGGGGGTTTTCTACGAGCAGTACTTC
TRBD1	12	TRBV11-2	-	TRBJ2-7	CASSWDRAGQYF	TGTGCCAGCAGCTGGGACAGGGCCGGGCAGTACTTC
-	13	TRBV27	-	TRBJ2-7	CASSTRWGYEQYF	TGTGCCAGCAGTACGAGGTGGGGTTACGAGCAGTACTTC
TRBD1	15	TRBV9	-	TRBJ2-2	CASSVGTGNTGELFF	TGTGCCAGCAGCGTTGGGACAGGGAACACCGGGGAGCTGTTTTTT
-	13	TRBV7-3	once	TRBJ1-1	CASSYEGSTEAFF	TGTGCCAGCAGCTATGAGGGTTCCACTGAAGCTTTCTTT
TRBD2	16	TRBV4-1	-	TRBJ2-7	CASSPRLAGGSYEQYF	TGCGCCAGCAGCCCGAGGCTAGCGGGGGGTTCCTACGAGCAGTACTTC
-	14	TRBV5-4	-	TRBJ1-1	CASSFGRGHTEAFF	TGTGCCAGCAGCTTTGGACGAGGGCACACTGAAGCTTTCTTT
-	14	TRBV27	-	TRBJ2-1	CASSVNPFLDEQFF	TGTGCCAGCAGTGTAAACCCTTTTTTGGATGAGCAGTTCTTC
-	14	TRBV11-2	-	TRBJ1-1	CASSMGPFAPEAFF	TGTGCCAGCAGCATGGGGCCGTTCGCACCTGAAGCTTTCTTT
-	11	TRBV5-1	-	TRBJ1-1	CASSSGAQAFF	TGCGCCAGCAGTTCGGGTGCCCAAGCTTTCTTT
-	12	TRBV29-1	few	TRBJ1-2	CSVGGQSYGYTF	TGCAGCGTGGGAGGACAGTCCTATGGCTACACCTTC
-	14	TRBV7-2	-	TRBJ1-2	CASSLAGAWSGYTF	TGTGCCAGCAGCTTAGCGGGGGCCTGGTCTGGCTACACCTTC
-	13	TRBV19	many	TRBJ2-2	CATQFRGDGELFF	TGTGCCACCCAGTTTCGAGGGGACGGGGAGCTGTTTTTT
-	13	TRBV4-2	-	TRBJ2-7	CASSPPAFHEQYF	TGTGCCAGCAGTCCCCCAGCTTTCCACGAGCAGTACTTC
TRBD1	17	TRBV29-1	-	TRBJ2-7	CSVEVVDPTGITYEQYF	TGCAGCGTTGAAGTGGTGGACCCGACAGGGATCACCTACGAGCAGTACTTC